This is a list of T cell receptor beta chains from one sample in a study of blood T cell repertoires in COVID-19. The protocol was immunoSEQ multiplex PCR, while the TCRdb copy is restricted to in-frame clones and leaves out a portion. The sample lists roughly 300,000 clones; around 87% were seen once. What was sequenced was peripheral blood. Receptors originate from a woman aged 40 to 50 who had recovered from COVID-19. Both conserved end residues are part of each CDR3. Fields, in order: V gene, clone size, J gene, D gene, CDR3 protein, CDR3 DNA. The D gene is left open where the match is weak. Clone sizes are given selectively: once, few, many, or a class where the clone is expanded.

v_call: TRBV7-2
clone_size: .
j_call: TRBJ2-3
d_call: .
cdr3_aa: CASSFAGPGTDTQYF
cdr3_nt: TGTGCCAGCAGCTTCGCGGGTCCGGGTACAGATACGCAGTATTTT

v_call: TRBV21-1
clone_size: .
j_call: TRBJ2-5
d_call: .
cdr3_aa: CASSTRTSGGANQETQYF
cdr3_nt: TGTGCCAGCAGCACCCGGACTAGCGGGGGGGCCAACCAAGAGACCCAGTACTTC

v_call: TRBV5-1
clone_size: .
j_call: TRBJ2-5
d_call: .
cdr3_aa: CASGKVGVETQYF
cdr3_nt: TGCGCCAGCGGAAAGGTCGGAGTGGAGACCCAGTACTTC

v_call: TRBV6-6
clone_size: .
j_call: TRBJ1-1
d_call: .
cdr3_aa: CASSLGAGGTEAFF
cdr3_nt: TGTGCCAGCAGTCTGGGTGCGGGGGGCACTGAAGCTTTCTTT

v_call: TRBV29-1
clone_size: .
j_call: TRBJ2-7
d_call: .
cdr3_aa: CSVEGGQPTYEQYF
cdr3_nt: TGCAGCGTTGAGGGGGGGCAGCCCACCTACGAGCAGTACTTC

v_call: TRBV5-1
clone_size: .
j_call: TRBJ2-2
d_call: .
cdr3_aa: CASRDTYTGELFF
cdr3_nt: TGCGCCAGCAGGGACACCTACACCGGGGAGCTGTTTTTT

v_call: TRBV9
clone_size: .
j_call: TRBJ2-5
d_call: TRBD1
cdr3_aa: CASSPGTGEETQYF
cdr3_nt: TGTGCCAGCAGCCCTGGGACAGGGGAAGAGACCCAGTACTTC

v_call: TRBV6-1
clone_size: .
j_call: TRBJ1-4
d_call: .
cdr3_aa: CASSEAYGYNEKLFF
cdr3_nt: TGTGCCAGCAGTGAAGCTTACGGGTATAATGAAAAACTGTTTTTT

v_call: TRBV5-1
clone_size: .
j_call: TRBJ2-2
d_call: .
cdr3_aa: CASSHDYITGELFF
cdr3_nt: TGCGCCAGCAGCCACGACTATATCACCGGGGAGCTGTTTTTT

v_call: TRBV27
clone_size: .
j_call: TRBJ1-5
d_call: .
cdr3_aa: CASSSKRRNQPQHF
cdr3_nt: TGTGCCAGCAGTTCTAAGCGGAGGAATCAGCCCCAGCATTTT

v_call: TRBV11-2
clone_size: .
j_call: TRBJ1-2
d_call: .
cdr3_aa: CASSLGRENYGYTF
cdr3_nt: TGTGCCAGCAGCTTAGGCAGGGAAAACTATGGCTACACCTTC

v_call: TRBV27
clone_size: .
j_call: TRBJ1-1
d_call: .
cdr3_aa: CASSLRTAHTEAFF
cdr3_nt: TGTGCCAGCAGTCTCCGGACAGCCCACACTGAAGCTTTCTTT

v_call: TRBV6-6
clone_size: .
j_call: TRBJ1-2
d_call: .
cdr3_aa: CASSTMRGGANYGYTF
cdr3_nt: TGTGCCAGCAGTACTATGAGAGGGGGGGCTAACTATGGCTACACCTTC

v_call: TRBV12-5
clone_size: .
j_call: TRBJ2-4
d_call: .
cdr3_aa: CASGTRDTTQGYF
cdr3_nt: TGTGCTAGTGGCACCCGGGACACCACCCAGGGGTACTTC

v_call: TRBV3-1/TRBV3-2
clone_size: once
j_call: TRBJ1-2
d_call: .
cdr3_aa: CASSQATVRGYTF
cdr3_nt: TGTGCCAGCAGCCAAGCAACGGTCCGGGGCTACACCTTC

v_call: TRBV7-2
clone_size: .
j_call: TRBJ1-2
d_call: TRBD1
cdr3_aa: CASSLDGTVYGYTF
cdr3_nt: TGTGCCAGCAGCCTCGACGGGACAGTCTATGGCTACACCTTC

v_call: TRBV5-1
clone_size: .
j_call: TRBJ1-1
d_call: TRBD1
cdr3_aa: CASRDAQGAGTEAFF
cdr3_nt: TGCGCCAGCAGGGACGCACAGGGGGCTGGGACTGAAGCTTTCTTT

v_call: TRBV9
clone_size: .
j_call: TRBJ1-1
d_call: .
cdr3_aa: CASSVGGKGTEAFF
cdr3_nt: TGTGCCAGCAGCGTCGGAGGGAAAGGGACTGAAGCTTTCTTT

v_call: TRBV7-8
clone_size: once
j_call: TRBJ1-3
d_call: .
cdr3_aa: CASSLGAFLGNTIYF
cdr3_nt: TGTGCCAGCAGCTTAGGGGCTTTCCTCGGAAACACCATATATTTT

v_call: TRBV11-1
clone_size: .
j_call: TRBJ2-1
d_call: .
cdr3_aa: CASSLGQYNEQFF
cdr3_nt: TGTGCCAGCAGCTTAGGACAGTACAATGAGCAGTTCTTC

v_call: TRBV2
clone_size: .
j_call: TRBJ2-5
d_call: TRBD1
cdr3_aa: CASSEDRGTQYF
cdr3_nt: TGTGCCAGCAGTGAAGACAGGGGGACCCAGTACTTC

v_call: TRBV11-3
clone_size: once
j_call: TRBJ1-6
d_call: TRBD1
cdr3_aa: CASSLDRGPGIPSPLHF
cdr3_nt: TGTGCCAGCAGCTTAGACAGGGGGCCCGGGATTCCGTCGCCCCTCCACTTT

v_call: TRBV19
clone_size: .
j_call: TRBJ2-1
d_call: .
cdr3_aa: CASRKETVELFF
cdr3_nt: TGTGCCAGTAGAAAGGAGACAGTGGAGCTGTTCTTC

v_call: TRBV5-1
clone_size: .
j_call: TRBJ2-5
d_call: TRBD1
cdr3_aa: CASSLDEGARGVTQYF
cdr3_nt: TGCGCCAGCAGCTTGGATGAGGGGGCGCGTGGAGTGACCCAGTACTTC

v_call: TRBV12-3/TRBV12-4
clone_size: .
j_call: TRBJ1-2
d_call: .
cdr3_aa: CASSSLPRGYTF
cdr3_nt: TGTGCCAGCAGTTCCCTTCCGCGGGGCTACACCTTC

v_call: TRBV5-6
clone_size: many
j_call: TRBJ1-2
d_call: .
cdr3_aa: CASSLGTDYGYTF
cdr3_nt: TGTGCCAGCAGCTTGGGGACAGACTATGGCTACACCTTC

v_call: TRBV12-3/TRBV12-4
clone_size: once
j_call: TRBJ1-1
d_call: .
cdr3_aa: CASVYYNEAFF
cdr3_nt: TGTGCCAGCGTCTACTACAATGAAGCTTTCTTT

v_call: TRBV27
clone_size: few
j_call: TRBJ1-2
d_call: .
cdr3_aa: CASSLSGSLYGYTF
cdr3_nt: TGTGCCAGCAGTTTATCGGGCTCGCTTTATGGCTACACCTTC

v_call: TRBV7-9
clone_size: .
j_call: TRBJ1-4
d_call: TRBD1
cdr3_aa: CASSLVQGGYEKLFF
cdr3_nt: TGTGCCAGCAGCTTGGTACAGGGGGGTTATGAAAAACTGTTTTTT